The rows below give T cell receptor beta chains drawn from one sample of a study of human thymus T cells. The protocol was immunoSEQ multiplex PCR, while the TCRdb copy is restricted to in-frame clones and leaves out a portion. Of about 78,000 clones in the sample, roughly 96% are singletons; the top ten hold just over 0.03%. Sample: thymus tissue. These receptors were obtained from a boy under two years old with a congenital heart defect but otherwise immunologically healthy. CDR3s include the opening cysteine and the closing phenylalanine or tryptophan. Each record gives: V gene, D gene, clone size, J gene, CDR3 DNA, CDR3 protein. A D gene is named only where the DNA matches it firmly. Rows may omit the clone size; those that give it use once, few, many or a size class.

TRBV5-1	-	-	TRBJ1-3	TGCGCCAGCAGCTGGGGGGAGAATGGAAACACCATATATTTT	CASSWGENGNTIYF
TRBV27	-	-	TRBJ2-1	TGTGCCAGCAGCTCCAGATTCTCCGGGATCGCAGGCAATGAGCAGTTCTTC	CASSSRFSGIAGNEQFF
TRBV6-1	-	-	TRBJ2-7	TGTGCCAGCAGTGAAGCGCGGGGGCAGGGCGCCGACGCTGCAGACTACGAGCAGTACTTC	CASSEARGQGADAADYEQYF
TRBV7-9	TRBD1	few	TRBJ2-7	TGTGCCAGCAGCGCAGGGGGACCCTACGGGCAGTACTTC	CASSAGGPYGQYF
TRBV11-3	-	-	TRBJ1-6	TGTGCCAGCAGCTCGAATGTCGGGTCGGTGGATTCACCCCTCCACTTT	CASSSNVGSVDSPLHF
TRBV2	TRBD1	-	TRBJ1-3	TGTGCCAGCAACTGGGACAGGGTTGGAAACACCATATATTTT	CASNWDRVGNTIYF
TRBV27	-	-	TRBJ1-1	TGTGCCAGCAGTAGAGAAGGGTTGGTCAGGAAGAACACTGAAGCTTTCTTT	CASSREGLVRKNTEAFF
TRBV7-2	-	-	TRBJ2-5	TGTGCCAGCAGAGCCGCCGGTGGGACCCAGTACTTC	CASRAAGGTQYF
TRBV5-6	-	once	TRBJ1-5	TGTGCCAGCAGCCATGGTCGGGCTAGGAAACAGCCCCAGCATTTT	CASSHGRARKQPQHF
TRBV7-2	-	-	TRBJ2-7	TGTGCCAGCAGCTTAGCGGCCAGTTACGAGCAGTACTTC	CASSLAASYEQYF
TRBV10-2	TRBD1	-	TRBJ1-1	TGCGCCAGCGGCTTGACCGGGACAGGTATGAACACTGAAGCTTTCTTT	CASGLTGTGMNTEAFF
TRBV28	-	-	TRBJ2-1	TGTGCCAGCAGTCACTCGGGCTTCAAATGGCTGGGCTACAATGAGCAGTTCTTC	CASSHSGFKWLGYNEQFF
TRBV2	-	-	TRBJ1-1	TGTGCCAGAGGAGAGGACAGTAGACGGACTGAAGCTTTCTTT	CARGEDSRRTEAFF
TRBV19	-	once	TRBJ1-6	TGTGCCAGTAAGCCCAACAGGGAAAGCTCCTATAATTCACCCCTCCACTTT	CASKPNRESSYNSPLHF
TRBV7-8	-	once	TRBJ1-3	TGTGCCAGCAGCTTCTCCAGGTCTGGAAACACCATATATTTT	CASSFSRSGNTIYF
TRBV5-8	-	-	TRBJ2-3	TGTGCCAGCATAGGCGGTTCTAGCACAGATACGCAGTATTTT	CASIGGSSTDTQYF
TRBV5-5	TRBD2	-	TRBJ2-5	TGTGCCAGCAGTTCCTTCCGGACTAGCGGAGAAGAGACCCAGTACTTC	CASSSFRTSGEETQYF
TRBV18	-	once	TRBJ1-1	TGTGCCAGCTCACCAGTTAACAGCCGCTCCAGGTCTGAAGCTTTCTTT	CASSPVNSRSRSEAFF
TRBV13	TRBD1	-	TRBJ2-6	TGTGCCAGCAGCATCCGGGACAGGGGTAGATCTGGGGCCAACGTCCTGACTTTC	CASSIRDRGRSGANVLTF
TRBV6-6	TRBD1	-	TRBJ2-7	TGTGCCAGCAGACACCCTCGACAGGGCTACGAGCAGTACTTC	CASRHPRQGYEQYF
TRBV7-6	-	-	TRBJ2-4	TGTGCCAGCAGCTCCCGGCGTCCCGGGGAAGAGTTAGCCAAAAACATTCAGTACTTC	CASSSRRPGEELAKNIQYF
TRBV6-5	-	-	TRBJ1-5	TGTGCCAGCAGCAAGGACCGACACAATCAGCCCCAGCATTTT	CASSKDRHNQPQHF
TRBV14	TRBD1	-	TRBJ1-1	TGTGCCAGCAGCCGCCTAACCGGGACAGGGGAGACTGAAGCTTTCTTT	CASSRLTGTGETEAFF
TRBV9	TRBD1	-	TRBJ2-2	TGTGCCAGCAGCCTTAATCAGTCTCAGGACAGGGGAGGGATGTATGCCGGGGAGCTGTTTTTT	CASSLNQSQDRGGMYAGELFF
TRBV10-1	TRBD1	-	TRBJ1-1	TGCGCCAGCAGTGCCCAACAGGGGGCGAGGGACACTGAAGCTTTCTTT	CASSAQQGARDTEAFF
TRBV19	-	-	TRBJ1-2	TGTGCCAGTAGTCCCCAGGGGCCTGTCTATGGCTACACCTTC	CASSPQGPVYGYTF